This is a list of T cell receptor beta chains from one sample in a study of glioma-infiltrating T cells. TCRdb passed the multiplex PCR reads through MiXCR, listing each CDR3 protein once. The table lists around 170,000 distinct CDR3 sequences, about 47% of them singletons. Sequencing was carried out using glioma tissue, nonneoplastic brain tissue, or PBMCs (not recorded which). These receptors were collected from a human donor with low-grade glioma or glioblastoma, undergoing nonglioma brain surgery, or in good health (not recorded which). The CDR3 runs from the conserved cysteine through the conserved F or W. The D gene is left open where the match is weak. A clone size is listed for some rows: how often the clone was seen (once, few, many), or a class if it is expanded.

TGTGCCAGCAGTTACCTCGACAGGGGGGCTGAAGCTTTCTTT	CASSYLDRGAEAFF	TRBV6-6	TRBJ1-1	many	TRBD1
TGCAGTGCTGCACGAGACCACCAAGAGACCCAGTACTTC	CSAARDHQETQYF	TRBV20-1	TRBJ2-5	many	.
TGCGCCAGCTCATCCAGGGGGCTTGGAAACACCATATATTTT	CASSSRGLGNTIYF	TRBV10-2	TRBJ1-3	many	TRBD1
TGTGCCAGCAGCTTGGTGCGCGACATTGATCAGTTCTTC	CASSLVRDIDQFF	TRBV5-4	TRBJ2-1	.	.
TGTGCCAGCAGCTTGGGGAACCAAGAGACCCAGTTCTTC	CASSLGNQETQFF	TRBV7-8	TRBJ2-1	once	.
TGTGCCAGCAGTTTAGCGGCGACAGTTAATCAGCCCCAGCATTTT	CASSLAATVNQPQHF	TRBV12-3/TRBV12-4	TRBJ1-5	.	.
TGTGCCAGCAGTTTAGCGGGAGGGAATGAGCAGTTCTTC	CASSLAGGNEQFF	TRBV7-9	TRBJ2-1	many	TRBD2
TGTGCCAGCAGTTTATCCCCGGACAGAGGAGCCTACGAGCAGTACTTC	CASSLSPDRGAYEQYF	TRBV27	TRBJ2-7	many	.
TGTGCCATAAGTGTAGGGACAGGGAAGACTGAAGCTTTCTTT	CAISVGTGKTEAFF	TRBV6-5	TRBJ1-1	.	TRBD1
TGTGCCAGCAGTAAGGGACTGGAACCAGATACGCAGTATTTT	CASSKGLEPDTQYF	TRBV25-1	TRBJ2-3	many	.
TGTGCCAGCAGTTGGTCTGGTTATAGCACAGATACGAAGTATTTT	CASSWSGYSTDTKYF	TRBV27	TRBJ2-3	.	.
TGTGCCAGCAGACCGACAGGGATCTACAATGAGCAGTTCTTC	CASRPTGIYNEQFF	TRBV27	TRBJ2-1	many	TRBD1
TGTGCCACCAGTGTATATGGGGATACGCAGTATTTT	CATSVYGDTQYF	TRBV24-1	TRBJ2-3	many	.
TGTGCCAGCAGCGTAGCCCAGCGGGACAATGAGCAGTTCTTC	CASSVAQRDNEQFF	TRBV9	TRBJ2-1	.	.
TGTGCCAGCGGGTTGGCCTCCTACAATGAGCAGTTCTTC	CASGLASYNEQFF	TRBV6-1	TRBJ2-1	many	.
TGCAGTGCTAGATCGCCCCCCGGGACCGAGATTAACTACGAGCAGTACTTC	CSARSPPGTEINYEQYF	TRBV20-1	TRBJ2-7	many	.
TGCGCCAGCAGCTTGGCCTTTGTCGTGGCCGGGGAGCTGTTTTTT	CASSLAFVVAGELFF	TRBV5-1	TRBJ2-2	.	.
TGTGCCAGCAGGTTAGGACTCTCGAATTCACCCCTCCACTTT	CASRLGLSNSPLHF	TRBV12-3/TRBV12-4	TRBJ1-6	.	.
TGTGCCACCGGGACACTCTCCTACGAGCAGTACTTC	CATGTLSYEQYF	TRBV6-1	TRBJ2-7	many	.
TGTGCCAGCAGCCGAACAGGGAGTAATCAGCCCCAGCATTTT	CASSRTGSNQPQHF	TRBV16	TRBJ1-5	few	.
TGTGCCAGCAGCCAAGGGATGACGGAGACCCAGTACTTC	CASSQGMTETQYF	TRBV3-1	TRBJ2-5	.	.
TGTGCCAGCAGCCGGGACAGATACATGGATACGCAGTATTTT	CASSRDRYMDTQYF	TRBV6-1	TRBJ2-3	.	TRBD1
TGTGCCAGCAGGGCGGGAGTATACGAGCAGTACTTC	CASRAGVYEQYF	TRBV28	TRBJ2-7	many	TRBD2
TGTGCCAGCAGTTACGCTCGAACAGGGGCATATACGCAGTATTTT	CASSYARTGAYTQYF	TRBV6-5	TRBJ2-3	.	TRBD1
TGCGCCAGCAGCCGGGGACAGGGGGAGGATGAGACCCAGTACTTC	CASSRGQGEDETQYF	TRBV4-1	TRBJ2-5	.	TRBD1
TGTGCCAGCAGCCACCCCGAACGACAGGGGTACGAGCAGTACTTC	CASSHPERQGYEQYF	TRBV7-9	TRBJ2-7	.	TRBD1
TGTGCCAGCAGCTTAGGCCCGAGCTCTGGAAACACCATATATTTT	CASSLGPSSGNTIYF	TRBV7-3	TRBJ1-3	few	.
TGTGCCAGTAGTATAGATAACGGAGTCCTGAACACTGAAGCTTTCTTT	CASSIDNGVLNTEAFF	TRBV19	TRBJ1-1	few	.
TGTGCCAGCAGTGAGCGGACTTCGAACACCGGGGAGCTGTTTTTT	CASSERTSNTGELFF	TRBV2	TRBJ2-2	few	.
TGTGCCAACAGTTATTTGGGTCAGAACAGTCAGCCACAGCATTTT	CANSYLGQNSQPQHF	TRBV6-1	TRBJ1-5	.	.
TGTGCCAGCAGCCCTGGCACAGGGGTCGATCAGCCCCAGCATTTT	CASSPGTGVDQPQHF	TRBV7-6	TRBJ1-5	many	TRBD1
TGTGCCAGCTGGGGGAGCTCCTACAATGAGCAGTTCTTC	CASWGSSYNEQFF	TRBV28	TRBJ2-1	many	.
TGTGCCAGCGTGAGTAGCGGGAGATATGGGAGCGGTGAGCAGTTCTTC	CASVSSGRYGSGEQFF	TRBV28	TRBJ2-1	many	TRBD2
TGTGTTAGTAGTGTCCAGGCGGTGGTGGGCACAGATACGCAGTATTTT	CVSSVQAVVGTDTQYF	TRBV19	TRBJ2-3	.	.
TGCAGCGTGACGGGACTAGCGGGGCAAGAGACCCAGTACTTC	CSVTGLAGQETQYF	TRBV29-1	TRBJ2-5	.	TRBD2
TGCGCCAGCAGCTTCTCGGGACCGGGAGCTGGTCACGAGCAGTACTTC	CASSFSGPGAGHEQYF	TRBV5-1	TRBJ2-7	.	.
TGTGCCAGCAGTTCCCGGGACAGACATCAAGAGACCCAGTACTTC	CASSSRDRHQETQYF	TRBV28	TRBJ2-5	many	TRBD1
TGTGCCAGCAGCTTAGTGGGGACTAGCCGACCTACCCAGTACTTC	CASSLVGTSRPTQYF	TRBV11-2	TRBJ2-5	many	TRBD2
TGTGCCAGCAGTTTTATGGGGACTGAAGCTTTCTTT	CASSFMGTEAFF	TRBV27	TRBJ1-1	.	.
TGTGCCAGCAGTTTGGCAGGGCCAACCTATACGGAGCAGTACTTC	CASSLAGPTYTEQYF	TRBV28	TRBJ2-7	.	.
TGTGCCTCGTCAGCCAAAAACATTCAGTACTTC	CASSAKNIQYF	TRBV19	TRBJ2-4	.	.
TGTGCCAGCAGCCACAGGGAGGACACAGATACGCAGTATTTT	CASSHREDTDTQYF	TRBV3-1	TRBJ2-3	.	.
TGTGCCAGCAGGGGACCCCGCTCCTACGAGCAGTACTTC	CASRGPRSYEQYF	TRBV2	TRBJ2-7	.	.
TGTGCCAGCAGCCAAGGACTAGCATGGTACAAGACCCAGTACTTC	CASSQGLAWYKTQYF	TRBV3-1	TRBJ2-5	.	TRBD2
TGTGCCACCAGCAGCAACAGGGGAGGCGGCTATGGCTACACCTTC	CATSSNRGGGYGYTF	TRBV15	TRBJ1-2	many	TRBD1
TGTGCCAGCAGGACAGGGACAGGAACTGGAAACACCATATATTTT	CASRTGTGTGNTIYF	TRBV12-3/TRBV12-4	TRBJ1-3	.	TRBD1
TGCAGTGCTAGTTCGCGGGAGAGCACAGATGAGCAGTATTTT	CSASSRESTDEQYF	TRBV20-1	TRBJ2-3	.	TRBD2
TGTGCCAGCGGAACCGGGACAGGGATTTCTAGCTACACCTTC	CASGTGTGISSYTF	TRBV12-3/TRBV12-4	TRBJ1-2	.	TRBD1
TGTGCCAGCAGTAATAAAGGGACCCAGCCCCAGCGTTTT	CASSNKGTQPQRF	TRBV6-6	TRBJ1-5	.	.
TGTGCCAGTAGCCCGGAGCCGGGGGCTTTGTTT	CASSPEPGALF	TRBV2	TRBJ1-1	.	.
TGCAGGGTTGAAAGTTTGGCCGATACGCAGTATTTT	CRVESLADTQYF	TRBV29-1	TRBJ2-3	.	.